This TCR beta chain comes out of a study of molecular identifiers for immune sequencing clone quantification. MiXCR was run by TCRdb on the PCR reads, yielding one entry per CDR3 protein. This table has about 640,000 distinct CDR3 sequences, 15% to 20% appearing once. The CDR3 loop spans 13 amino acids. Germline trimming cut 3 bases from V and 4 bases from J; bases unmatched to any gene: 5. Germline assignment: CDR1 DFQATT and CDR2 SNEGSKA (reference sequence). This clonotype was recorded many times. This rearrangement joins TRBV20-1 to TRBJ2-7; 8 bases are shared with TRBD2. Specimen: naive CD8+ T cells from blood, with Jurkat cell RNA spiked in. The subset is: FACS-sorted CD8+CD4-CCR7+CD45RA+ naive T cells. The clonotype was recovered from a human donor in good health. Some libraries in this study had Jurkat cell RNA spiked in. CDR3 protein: CSASYSGGYEQYF. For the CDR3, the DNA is TGCAGTGCTAGTTACAGCGGGGGATACGAGCAGTACTTC.